This T cell receptor beta chain was recorded in a study of T-cell memory formation after mild COVID-19. Overall study results and limits: CD4/CD8 balance characterized clones contracting day 15 to 85, and CD4+ skew characterized later expanders. The authors did not confirm SARS-CoV-2 specificity of second-wave clones peaking day 37.

In its sample, this clonotype was seen a few times. Its antigen is unknown. TCRdb fed the 5' RACE reads into MiXCR, producing one record per CDR3 protein. The data contain roughly 450,000 distinct CDR3 sequences, approximately 19% of them singletons. Germline V CDR1 and CDR2: SGHRS, YFSETQ. The length of the CDR3 is 13 residues. V dropped 0 bases and J dropped 7 bases, with 10 bases sitting between them. The genes are TRBV5-1 and TRBJ1-1; D might be TRBD1 (6 bases). The TCR was taken from a man between 18 and 35 years old who had mild COVID-19 (a few samples of this study predate the infection). Cell type and time point are not known. The sequenced sample consisted of PBMCs or a T cell subset sorted from them (not recorded which). CDR3 in DNA: TGCGCCAGCAGCTTGGCGACAGGACTTGAAGCTTTCTTT. Translating gives CASSLATGLEAFF.